This record concerns one TCR beta chain sequence. What it binds is unknown. The germline gives CDR1 MNHNY, CDR2 SVGAGI (reference sequence). This CDR3 region has 14 residues. V lost 2 bases and J lost 2, with 10 bases in between. Healthy people donating bone marrow made up the donors. This sample was taken from a study of cytomegalovirus exposure and HLA in healthy donors. Study outcomes and limitations: Most sequenced TCRs were rare (though some public TCRs occurred in many donors). Highly shared variants forming one cluster were likely a sequencing artifact.

The primer mix had 60 Vbeta and 13 Jbeta primers. Profiling relied on immunoSEQ multiplex PCR, and the TCRdb table lists in-frame clones only, not all of them. The listing records 150,000 or so clones. The receptor was isolated from a young man in good health and CMV-seronegative. V and J are TRBV6-6 and TRBJ2-7; possible D gene TRBD2, 6 bases. The sequenced sample consisted of PBMCs. The CDR3 loop reads CASSYRDFTYEQYF. Written as DNA, the CDR3 is TGTGCCAGCAGTTACAGGGACTTTACCTACGAGCAGTACTTC.